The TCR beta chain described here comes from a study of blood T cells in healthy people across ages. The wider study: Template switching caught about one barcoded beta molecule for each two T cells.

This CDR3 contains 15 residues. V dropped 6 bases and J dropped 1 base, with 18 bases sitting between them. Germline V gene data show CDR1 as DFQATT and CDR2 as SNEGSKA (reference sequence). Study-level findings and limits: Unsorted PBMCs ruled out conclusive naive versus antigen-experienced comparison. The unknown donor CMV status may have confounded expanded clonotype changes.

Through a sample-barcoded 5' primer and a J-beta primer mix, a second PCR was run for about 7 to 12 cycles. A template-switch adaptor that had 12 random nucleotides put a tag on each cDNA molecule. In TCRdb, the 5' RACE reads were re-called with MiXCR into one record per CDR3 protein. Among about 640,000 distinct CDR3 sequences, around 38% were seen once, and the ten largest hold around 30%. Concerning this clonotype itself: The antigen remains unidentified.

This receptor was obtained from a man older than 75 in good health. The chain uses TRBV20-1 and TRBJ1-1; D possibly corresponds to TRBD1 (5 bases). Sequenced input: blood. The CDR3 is CSARAPGSKNTEAFF. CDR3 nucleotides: TGCAGTGCCAGGGCCCCGGGATCCAAGAACACTGAAGCTTTCTTT.